A selection of T cell receptor beta chains follows, all from one sample in a study of a mutant IDH1 vaccine in newly diagnosed glioma. Assay: immunoSEQ multiplex PCR; the TCRdb copy retains only in-frame clones and omits some. The sample shows about 36,000 clones, approximately 92% of them seen only once. The sample consisted of PBMCs, taken from a glioma patient treated with radiotherapy, temozolomide or both. The receptors come from a man aged 18 to 29 with glioma. CDR3s leave out the opening cysteine and the closing phenylalanine or tryptophan.

j_call: TRBJ2-7
v_call: TRBV28
cdr3_aa: ASSFASGSSYEQY

j_call: TRBJ2-3
v_call: TRBV27
cdr3_aa: ASSFSSGPSTDTQY

j_call: TRBJ2-7
v_call: TRBV9
cdr3_aa: ASSPGLAASYEQY

j_call: TRBJ2-7
v_call: TRBV9
cdr3_aa: ASSASGSPGLGEQY

j_call: TRBJ2-7
v_call: TRBV11-2
cdr3_aa: ASSFPGRTYEQY

j_call: TRBJ2-5
v_call: TRBV6-1
cdr3_aa: ASRPRGREETQY

j_call: TRBJ2-3
v_call: TRBV6-5
cdr3_aa: ASSFRRDFDTQY

j_call: TRBJ2-7
v_call: TRBV5-3
cdr3_aa: ARSEAGGTYEQY

j_call: TRBJ1-2
v_call: TRBV19
cdr3_aa: ASSTRLDRDGYT

j_call: TRBJ1-1
v_call: TRBV9
cdr3_aa: ASSVRDFNTEAF

j_call: TRBJ2-3
v_call: TRBV29-1
cdr3_aa: SVEGRVGGTQY

j_call: TRBJ2-7
v_call: TRBV6-1
cdr3_aa: ASSGTPGWGEQY

j_call: TRBJ1-1
v_call: TRBV19
cdr3_aa: ASSSQGGTEAF

j_call: TRBJ1-1
v_call: TRBV5-1
cdr3_aa: ASSLGQGQSEAF

j_call: TRBJ1-1
v_call: TRBV6-5
cdr3_aa: ASSPRGNTEAF

j_call: TRBJ1-1
v_call: TRBV6-6
cdr3_aa: ASSYSQGNTEAF

j_call: TRBJ2-1
v_call: TRBV4-2
cdr3_aa: ASSQKGLNNEQF

j_call: TRBJ2-3
v_call: TRBV9
cdr3_aa: ASSVRGDSNTDTQY

j_call: TRBJ1-1
v_call: TRBV7-9
cdr3_aa: ASSLGAGRETEAF

j_call: TRBJ1-3
v_call: TRBV6-1
cdr3_aa: ASTPSRAGNTIY

j_call: TRBJ1-1
v_call: TRBV5-1
cdr3_aa: ASSLEGGTEAF

j_call: TRBJ1-2
v_call: TRBV7-9
cdr3_aa: ASSLQLEYGYT

j_call: TRBJ1-1
v_call: TRBV2
cdr3_aa: ASSAEARTEAF

j_call: TRBJ2-7
v_call: TRBV19
cdr3_aa: ASSTYAGHSYEQY

j_call: TRBJ2-1
v_call: TRBV13
cdr3_aa: ASSFVLGAWERESNEQF

j_call: TRBJ1-5
v_call: TRBV19
cdr3_aa: ASSIGYRARSNQPQH

j_call: TRBJ1-5
v_call: TRBV7-2
cdr3_aa: ASSIKDRVNQPQH

j_call: TRBJ1-2
v_call: TRBV4-3
cdr3_aa: ASSHHDRGRGGYT

j_call: TRBJ1-3
v_call: TRBV30
cdr3_aa: AWREQLSGNTIY

j_call: TRBJ1-2
v_call: TRBV29-1
cdr3_aa: SVEGREKST

j_call: TRBJ1-2
v_call: TRBV30
cdr3_aa: ARGGYGYT

j_call: TRBJ2-5
v_call: TRBV5-4
cdr3_aa: ASSFGTSGGGETQY

j_call: TRBJ1-5
v_call: TRBV7-9
cdr3_aa: ASSLEGGAGHQPQH

j_call: TRBJ1-5
v_call: TRBV27
cdr3_aa: ASSLRLGQGGQPQH

j_call: TRBJ1-6
v_call: TRBV5-1
cdr3_aa: ASSRQTGSSYNSPLH

j_call: TRBJ1-4
v_call: TRBV9
cdr3_aa: ASSVEPDRVWEKLF

j_call: TRBJ2-5
v_call: TRBV2
cdr3_aa: ASMRYREETQY

j_call: TRBJ2-1
v_call: TRBV15
cdr3_aa: ATRGGAEHNEQF

j_call: TRBJ2-3
v_call: TRBV7-2
cdr3_aa: ASSLGQGAGDTQY

j_call: TRBJ1-1
v_call: TRBV6-6
cdr3_aa: ASSSSGGPEAEAF

j_call: TRBJ1-2
v_call: TRBV6-5
cdr3_aa: ASSLDRVGGYT

j_call: TRBJ1-5
v_call: TRBV10-1
cdr3_aa: ASSQDRGNQPQH

j_call: TRBJ2-6
v_call: TRBV4-3
cdr3_aa: ASSQAAHQSSGANVLT

j_call: TRBJ1-1
v_call: TRBV30
cdr3_aa: AWSVLGNTEAF

j_call: TRBJ1-1
v_call: TRBV29-1
cdr3_aa: SVGGRKTEAF

j_call: TRBJ1-5
v_call: TRBV19
cdr3_aa: ASRSASNQPQH

j_call: TRBJ1-1
v_call: TRBV30
cdr3_aa: AWIVGGTEAF

j_call: TRBJ2-3
v_call: TRBV5-4
cdr3_aa: ASSLFSEDTQY

j_call: TRBJ2-6
v_call: TRBV27
cdr3_aa: ASSNLGQGTGANVLT

j_call: TRBJ1-1
v_call: TRBV6-1
cdr3_aa: ASRDRAVNTEAF

j_call: TRBJ2-7
v_call: TRBV4-3
cdr3_aa: ASSQDRSGLAAEQY

j_call: TRBJ1-2
v_call: TRBV5-1
cdr3_aa: ASSLGNRYGYT

j_call: TRBJ2-2
v_call: TRBV4-1
cdr3_aa: ASKHGSLNTGELF

j_call: TRBJ1-3
v_call: TRBV11-2
cdr3_aa: ASSRTGTGNTIY